The text below deals with one TCR beta chain. The entry originates in a study of blood T cell repertoires in COVID-19. About the research overall: The United States, Italy and Spain were the sources of the acute and convalescent COVID-19 samples.

Per the authors' pipeline: Nucleated cell number was recorded as an estimate derived from reference gene primer amplification. TCRdb keeps only in-frame clones here, not all; method: immunoSEQ multiplex PCR. That table gives V, J and clone size, and the DNA gave D and trimming. The table lists around 15,000 clones, around nine tenths of them singletons. The sequencing sample was made of peripheral blood. The source is a man aged 55 to 70 with active COVID-19.

The CDR3 bases are TGTGCCAGCAGCAAGGACACAAGCAATCAGCCCCAGCATTTT. Residues: CASSKDTSNQPQHF. This chain connects TRBV5-4 to TRBJ1-5; D may be TRBD1 (5 bases). The CDR3 spans 14 residues. Germline values: CDR1 SGHNT, CDR2 YYREEE (reference sequence). V was cut by 4 bases and J by 1 base, with 9 bases left in between.